This entry is about one TCR beta chain. Antigen unknown. Patients with a history of autoimmune disease or on systemic immunosuppression were excluded. The assay was immunoSEQ multiplex PCR, and TCRdb's table has in-frame clones only and misses some. The repertoire holds about 120,000 clones, with 80% to 90% as singletons. The entry originates in a study of OX40 agonist ivuxolimab in advanced cancers. The CDR3 spans 12 residues. V was cut by 4 bases and J by 12 bases, with 13 bases left in between. Germline V gene sequence: CDR1 MDHEN, CDR2 SYDVKM. Study results and caveats: By week 6 at 0.1 to 3.0 mg/kg, blood CD4+ and CD8+ T cells had expanded clonally. The 0.1-3.0 mg/kg partial responders had among the lowest clonal expansion.

The TCR comes from an adult with an advanced solid tumor such as melanoma, head and neck, liver or kidney cancer. This specimen consisted of CD4+ or CD8+ T cells sorted from blood, obtained in a trial of the OX40 agonist ivuxolimab. The V gene is TRBV28, the J gene TRBJ2-1, with D unresolved. CDR3 residues: CASSSPATGQFF. The CDR3, as DNA: TGTGCCAGCAGTTCTCCAGCAACGGGGCAGTTCTTC. Full variable domain (missing parts from reference TRBV28 and TRBJ2-1): DVKVTQSSRYLVKRTGEKVFLECVQDMDHENMFWYRQDPGLGLRLIYFSYDVKMKEKGDIPEGYSVSREKKERFSLILESASTNQTSMYLCASSSPATGQFFGPGTRLTVL.